This passage covers 2 T cell receptor beta chains from one sample sequenced in a study of T-cell memory formation after mild COVID-19. TCRdb reprocessed the 5' RACE reads with MiXCR, giving one entry per CDR3 protein. The sample contains 150,000 to 200,000 distinct CDR3 sequences, roughly 31% of which appear only once. Source material: PBMCs or a T cell subset sorted from them (not recorded which). Source of these receptors: an adult woman who had mild COVID-19 (a few samples of this study predate the infection). Cell type and time point are not known.

The chain recombines TRBV7-9 with TRBJ2-3; perhaps TRBD1 as D (6 bases). The CDR3 has 16 amino acids. V lost 0 bases to trimming and J lost 4 bases, with 14 bases between them. CDR1 and CDR2 from the germline V gene are SEHNR and FQNEAQ (reference sequence). CDR3 coding DNA: TGTGCCAGCAGCTTAGCGCGCGCCAGGGGCGCAGATACGCAGTATTTT. It yields the protein CASSLARARGADTQYF.

This clonotype has just a few counts. The J gene is TRBJ1-5, the V gene TRBV15; no reliable D call. The CDR3 sequence is 13 residues long. Germline lookup yields CDR1 LNHNV and CDR2 YYDKDF (reference sequence). V dropped 0 bases and J dropped 6 bases, with 6 bases sitting between them. The DNA of the CDR3 is TGTGCCACCAGCAGAGAGAGAGTTCAGCCCCAGCATTTT. Its translation is CATSRERVQPQHF.